The T cell receptor beta chain under discussion was sequenced for a study of vaccination and CD4 T cells after COVID-19. Study outcomes and limitations: Rising from around 20 to 38, the median of SARS-CoV-2-reactive clonotypes did not change significantly.

An Oncomine TCR Beta short-read assay was used to sequence the DNA from cultured CD4+ T cells. TCRdb redid the calling of the PCR reads with MiXCR, one entry per CDR3 protein. This sample yields about 20,000 distinct CDR3 sequences, of which around 52% are seen a single time; around a sixth belongs to the top ten. Regarding this clonotype: The target antigen is unknown.

V lost 7 bases, J lost 0 bases, and 13 bases lay in between. The CDR3 has 15 amino acids. Germline CDR1 is SNHLY and CDR2 is FYNNEI. Noted treatment: roughly ten-day PBMC culture with coronavirus spike peptide pools or control peptides (ViraFEST assay). The chain uses TRBV2 and TRBJ1-5; D gene ambiguous. This clonotype was obtained from a human donor who had recovered from COVID-19. Sequencing was done on a sample of CD4+ T cells from blood, cultured in vitro. CDR3 protein: CASKWGPNSNQPQHF. The CDR3 region has the DNA TGTGCCAGCAAGTGGGGTCCGAATAGCAATCAGCCCCAGCATTTT.